This paragraph reports one T cell receptor (beta chain). What it binds is not known. The data belong to a study of cytomegalovirus exposure and HLA in healthy donors. Study conclusions and caveats: Whilst most TCR sequences proved rare, a subset of public TCRs occurred across many donors.

Profiled with immunoSEQ multiplex PCR; TCRdb holds only in-frame clones, not every one. There are tens of thousands of clones in the sample; 90% to 95% occur only once, and about 3.8% lies in the top ten. The clonotype comes from a woman in her thirties in good health and CMV-seronegative. The sample was PBMCs.

The CDR3 spells CASSLEGAGLADTQYF. CDR3 nucleotide sequence: TGTGCCAGCAGCTTGGAGGGGGCCGGATTGGCAGATACGCAGTATTTT. The genes are TRBV5-4 and TRBJ2-3; 7 bases align to TRBD1. Germline V gives CDR1 SGHNT, CDR2 YYREEE (reference sequence). V was clipped by 0 bases and J by 4 bases; unmatched bases: 8. The CDR3 consists of 16 residues.